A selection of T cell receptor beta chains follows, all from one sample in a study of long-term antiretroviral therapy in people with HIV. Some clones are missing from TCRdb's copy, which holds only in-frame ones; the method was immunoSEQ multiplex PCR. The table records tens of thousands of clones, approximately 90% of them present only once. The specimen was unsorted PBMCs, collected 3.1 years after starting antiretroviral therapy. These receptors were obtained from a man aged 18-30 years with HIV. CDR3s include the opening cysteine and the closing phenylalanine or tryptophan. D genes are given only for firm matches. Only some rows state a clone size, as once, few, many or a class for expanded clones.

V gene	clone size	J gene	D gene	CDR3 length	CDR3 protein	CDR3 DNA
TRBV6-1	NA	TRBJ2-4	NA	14	CASSDRPVENIQYF	TGTGCCAGCAGTGATCGACCTGTCGAAAACATTCAGTACTTC
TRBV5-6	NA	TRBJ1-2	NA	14	CASSLGQLLYGYTF	TGTGCCAGCAGCTTGGGACAGTTACTCTATGGCTACACCTTC
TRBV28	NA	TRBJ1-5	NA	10	CASSFQPQHF	TGTGCCAGCAGTTTCCAGCCCCAGCATTTT
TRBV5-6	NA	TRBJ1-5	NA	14	CASSLPGNNQPQHF	TGTGCCAGCAGCTTACCAGGGAACAATCAGCCCCAGCATTTT
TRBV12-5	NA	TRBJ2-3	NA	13	CASGGGRTDTQYF	TGTGCTAGTGGTGGCGGTAGGACAGATACGCAGTATTTT
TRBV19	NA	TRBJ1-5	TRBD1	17	CASKGDSLTYSNQPQHF	TGTGCCAGTAAGGGGGACAGTCTTACGTATAGCAATCAGCCCCAGCATTTT
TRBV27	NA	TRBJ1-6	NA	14	CASSLFGGYSPLHF	TGTGCCAGCAGTTTATTTGGTGGGTATTCACCCCTCCACTTT
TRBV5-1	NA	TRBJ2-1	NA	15	CASSSAGVRTNEQFF	TGCGCCAGCAGTAGCGCCGGCGTTCGAACCAATGAGCAGTTCTTC
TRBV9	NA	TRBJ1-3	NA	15	CASSVDGVSGNTIYF	TGTGCCAGCAGCGTAGATGGAGTCTCTGGAAACACCATATATTTT
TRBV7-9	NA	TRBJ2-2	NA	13	CASSFLNTGELFF	TGTGCCAGCAGCTTTCTAAACACCGGGGAGCTGTTTTTT
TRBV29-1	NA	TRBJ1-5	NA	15	CSVRLSTDSNQPQHF	TGCAGCGTCCGGCTCTCGACAGATAGCAATCAGCCCCAGCATTTT
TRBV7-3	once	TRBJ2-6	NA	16	CASRPPKGPGANVLTF	TGTGCCAGCAGACCGCCCAAGGGGCCTGGGGCCAACGTCCTGACTTTC
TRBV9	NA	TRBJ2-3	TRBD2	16	CASSVVLAGPTDTQYF	TGTGCCAGCAGCGTAGTTCTAGCGGGGCCCACAGATACGCAGTATTTT
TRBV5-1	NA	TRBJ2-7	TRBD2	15	CASSDLAGGTYEQYF	TGCGCCAGCAGCGATCTAGCGGGGGGTACCTACGAGCAGTACTTC
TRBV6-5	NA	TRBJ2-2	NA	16	CASSYSRAGNTGELFF	TGTGCCAGCAGTTACTCACGAGCAGGGAACACCGGGGAGCTGTTTTTT
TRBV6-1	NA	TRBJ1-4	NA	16	CASSEPVTDLNEKLFF	TGTGCCAGCAGCGAACCCGTGACCGACCTAAATGAAAAACTGTTTTTT
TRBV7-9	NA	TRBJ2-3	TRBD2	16	CASSSGTSLITDTQYF	TGTGCCAGCAGCTCAGGGACTAGCCTCATCACAGATACGCAGTATTTT
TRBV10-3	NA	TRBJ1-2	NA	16	CAIGDFRAEANYGYTF	TGTGCCATCGGGGACTTCCGGGCGGAAGCTAACTATGGCTACACCTTC
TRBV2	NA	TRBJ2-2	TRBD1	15	CASNTGGMNTGELFF	TGTGCCAGCAATACAGGGGGCATGAACACCGGGGAGCTGTTTTTT
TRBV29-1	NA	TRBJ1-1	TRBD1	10	CSVGTGEAFF	TGCAGCGTCGGGACAGGTGAAGCTTTCTTT
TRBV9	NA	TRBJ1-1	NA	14	CASSTQPGTAEAFF	TGTGCCAGCAGCACCCAGCCGGGCACGGCTGAAGCTTTCTTT
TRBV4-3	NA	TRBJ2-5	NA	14	CASSQDRTKETQYF	TGCGCCAGCAGCCAAGATAGGACTAAGGAGACCCAGTACTTC
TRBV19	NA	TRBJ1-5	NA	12	CASTGKNQPQHF	TGTGCCAGTACGGGGAAAAATCAGCCCCAGCATTTT
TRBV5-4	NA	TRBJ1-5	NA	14	CASSLLGGNQPQHF	TGTGCCAGCAGCTTGCTAGGGGGCAATCAGCCCCAGCATTTT
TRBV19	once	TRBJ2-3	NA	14	CASSRRSSRDTQYF	TGTGCCAGTAGTAGAAGATCATCCAGAGATACGCAGTATTTT
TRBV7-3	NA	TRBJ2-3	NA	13	CASSSLGSDTQYF	TGTGCCAGCAGTTCTCTCGGGAGCGATACGCAGTATTTT
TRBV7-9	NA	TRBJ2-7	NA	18	CASSPTIATALRTYEQYF	TGTGCCAGCAGCCCAACAATCGCGACGGCGCTTCGCACCTACGAGCAGTACTTC
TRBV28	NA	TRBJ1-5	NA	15	CASSSRRGDYQPQHF	TGTGCCAGCAGTTCCCGTCGGGGCGATTATCAGCCCCAGCATTTT
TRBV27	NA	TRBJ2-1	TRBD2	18	CASSLRAGSWNSYNEQFF	TGTGCCAGCAGTTTACGAGCGGGGTCCTGGAACTCCTACAATGAGCAGTTCTTC
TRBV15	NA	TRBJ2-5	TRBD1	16	CATSTSRGQRQETQYF	TGTGCCACCAGTACTTCCAGGGGGCAGCGGCAAGAGACCCAGTACTTC
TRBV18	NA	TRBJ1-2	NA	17	CASSPRKGGTHNYGYTF	TGTGCCAGCTCACCGAGGAAAGGGGGAACCCATAACTATGGCTACACCTTC
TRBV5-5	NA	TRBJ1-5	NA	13	CASSSDIDQPQHF	TGTGCCAGCAGCTCGGACATCGATCAGCCCCAGCATTTT
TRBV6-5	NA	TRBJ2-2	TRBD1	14	CASTPRGRAGELFF	TGTGCCAGCACCCCCAGGGGGCGGGCCGGGGAGCTGTTTTTT
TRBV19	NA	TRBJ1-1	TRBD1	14	CASSMTTGDTEAFF	TGTGCCAGTAGTATGACCACAGGGGACACTGAAGCTTTCTTT
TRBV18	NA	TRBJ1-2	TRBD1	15	CASSPETGRWGGYTF	TGTGCCAGCTCACCAGAGACAGGGCGGTGGGGTGGCTACACCTTC
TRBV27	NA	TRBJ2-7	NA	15	CASRQRAEGVYEQYF	TGTGCCAGCAGGCAGCGGGCTGAAGGGGTCTACGAGCAGTACTTC
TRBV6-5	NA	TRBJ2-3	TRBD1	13	CASSSETGDTQYF	TGTGCCAGCAGTTCCGAGACAGGGGATACGCAGTATTTT
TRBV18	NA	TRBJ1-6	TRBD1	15	CASSPVQGANSPLHF	TGTGCCAGCTCACCCGTCCAGGGGGCGAATTCACCCCTCCACTTT
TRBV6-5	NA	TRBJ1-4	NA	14	CASSSGQPHEKLFF	TGTGCCAGCAGTTCGGGCCAGCCTCATGAAAAACTGTTTTTT
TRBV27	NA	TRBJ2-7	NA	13	CASSFGRDYEQYF	TGTGCCAGCAGTTTTGGCAGGGACTACGAGCAGTACTTC
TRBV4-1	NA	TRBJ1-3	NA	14	CASSQGGAGNTIYF	TGCGCCAGCAGCCAAGGGGGGGCTGGAAACACCATATATTTT
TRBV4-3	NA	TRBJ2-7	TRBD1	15	CASSQAGGGSYEQYF	TGCGCCAGCAGCCAAGCAGGGGGCGGCTCCTACGAGCAGTACTTC
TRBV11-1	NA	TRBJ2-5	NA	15	CASSSSIGYAETQYF	TGTGCCAGCAGCTCCTCCATAGGATATGCAGAGACCCAGTACTTC
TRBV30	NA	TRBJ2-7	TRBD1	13	CAWSPTGGHEQYF	TGTGCCTGGAGTCCAACAGGGGGCCACGAGCAGTACTTC
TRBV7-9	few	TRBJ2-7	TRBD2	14	CASSLPGGPQEQYF	TGTGCCAGCAGCTTACCGGGAGGGCCTCAAGAGCAGTACTTC
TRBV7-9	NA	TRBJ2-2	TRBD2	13	CASSWGGTGELFF	TGTGCCAGCAGCTGGGGGGGGACCGGGGAGCTGTTTTTT
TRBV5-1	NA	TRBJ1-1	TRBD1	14	CASSLRQGGTEAFF	TGCGCCAGCAGCCTGCGACAGGGAGGGACTGAAGCTTTCTTT
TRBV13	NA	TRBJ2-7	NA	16	CASSLRVGSGTYEQYF	TGTGCCAGCAGCTTAAGAGTAGGTAGCGGTACCTACGAGCAGTACTTC
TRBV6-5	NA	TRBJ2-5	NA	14	CASSWGMGEETQYF	TGTGCCAGCAGTTGGGGGATGGGGGAAGAGACCCAGTACTTC
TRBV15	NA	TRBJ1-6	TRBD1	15	CATSRGTGDNSPLHF	TGTGCCACCAGCAGAGGGACAGGAGATAATTCACCCCTCCACTTT
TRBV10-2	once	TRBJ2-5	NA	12	CATGPEMETQYF	TGCGCCACCGGGCCCGAGATGGAGACCCAGTACTTC
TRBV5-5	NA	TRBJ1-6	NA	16	CASMALWSLGNSPLHF	TGTGCCAGCATGGCCCTCTGGAGTCTAGGAAATTCACCCCTCCACTTT
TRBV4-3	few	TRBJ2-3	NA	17	CASSQEGRGRITDTQYF	TGCGCCAGCAGCCAAGAAGGGCGGGGTAGGATCACAGATACGCAGTATTTT
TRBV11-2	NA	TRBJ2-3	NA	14	CASSLDRGPDTQYF	TGTGCCAGCAGCTTAGATCGGGGGCCAGATACGCAGTATTTT
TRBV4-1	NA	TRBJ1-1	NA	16	CASSQDQRPVGTEAFF	TGCGCCAGCAGCCAAGATCAAAGGCCGGTGGGGACTGAAGCTTTCTTT
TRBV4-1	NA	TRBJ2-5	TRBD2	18	CASSQEETSGGRQETQYF	TGCGCCAGCAGCCAAGAGGAAACTAGCGGGGGACGCCAAGAGACCCAGTACTTC
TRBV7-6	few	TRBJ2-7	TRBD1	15	CASSPGTGPTYEQYF	TGTGCCAGCAGCCCGGGGACAGGGCCGACCTACGAGCAGTACTTC
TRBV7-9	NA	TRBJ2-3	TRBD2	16	CASSFRLATPTDTQYF	TGTGCCAGCAGCTTTAGACTAGCGACTCCCACAGATACGCAGTATTTT
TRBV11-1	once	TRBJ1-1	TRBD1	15	CASSLSGTGAAEAFF	TGTGCCAGCAGCTTATCCGGGACAGGGGCTGCTGAAGCTTTCTTT
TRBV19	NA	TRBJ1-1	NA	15	CASSVLAVGNTEAFF	TGTGCCAGTAGTGTGCTAGCGGTAGGGAACACTGAAGCTTTCTTT